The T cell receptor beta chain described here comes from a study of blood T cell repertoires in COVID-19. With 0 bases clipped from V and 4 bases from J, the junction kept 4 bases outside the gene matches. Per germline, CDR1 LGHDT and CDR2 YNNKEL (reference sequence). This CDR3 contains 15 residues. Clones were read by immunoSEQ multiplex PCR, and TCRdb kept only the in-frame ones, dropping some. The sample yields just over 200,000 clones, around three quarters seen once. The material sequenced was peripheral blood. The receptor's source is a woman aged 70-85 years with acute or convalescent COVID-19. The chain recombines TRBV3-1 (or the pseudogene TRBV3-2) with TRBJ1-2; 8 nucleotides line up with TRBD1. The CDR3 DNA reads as TGTGCCAGCAGCCAAGATTCAGGGGGCGGCTATGGCTACACCTTC. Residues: CASSQDSGGGYGYTF.